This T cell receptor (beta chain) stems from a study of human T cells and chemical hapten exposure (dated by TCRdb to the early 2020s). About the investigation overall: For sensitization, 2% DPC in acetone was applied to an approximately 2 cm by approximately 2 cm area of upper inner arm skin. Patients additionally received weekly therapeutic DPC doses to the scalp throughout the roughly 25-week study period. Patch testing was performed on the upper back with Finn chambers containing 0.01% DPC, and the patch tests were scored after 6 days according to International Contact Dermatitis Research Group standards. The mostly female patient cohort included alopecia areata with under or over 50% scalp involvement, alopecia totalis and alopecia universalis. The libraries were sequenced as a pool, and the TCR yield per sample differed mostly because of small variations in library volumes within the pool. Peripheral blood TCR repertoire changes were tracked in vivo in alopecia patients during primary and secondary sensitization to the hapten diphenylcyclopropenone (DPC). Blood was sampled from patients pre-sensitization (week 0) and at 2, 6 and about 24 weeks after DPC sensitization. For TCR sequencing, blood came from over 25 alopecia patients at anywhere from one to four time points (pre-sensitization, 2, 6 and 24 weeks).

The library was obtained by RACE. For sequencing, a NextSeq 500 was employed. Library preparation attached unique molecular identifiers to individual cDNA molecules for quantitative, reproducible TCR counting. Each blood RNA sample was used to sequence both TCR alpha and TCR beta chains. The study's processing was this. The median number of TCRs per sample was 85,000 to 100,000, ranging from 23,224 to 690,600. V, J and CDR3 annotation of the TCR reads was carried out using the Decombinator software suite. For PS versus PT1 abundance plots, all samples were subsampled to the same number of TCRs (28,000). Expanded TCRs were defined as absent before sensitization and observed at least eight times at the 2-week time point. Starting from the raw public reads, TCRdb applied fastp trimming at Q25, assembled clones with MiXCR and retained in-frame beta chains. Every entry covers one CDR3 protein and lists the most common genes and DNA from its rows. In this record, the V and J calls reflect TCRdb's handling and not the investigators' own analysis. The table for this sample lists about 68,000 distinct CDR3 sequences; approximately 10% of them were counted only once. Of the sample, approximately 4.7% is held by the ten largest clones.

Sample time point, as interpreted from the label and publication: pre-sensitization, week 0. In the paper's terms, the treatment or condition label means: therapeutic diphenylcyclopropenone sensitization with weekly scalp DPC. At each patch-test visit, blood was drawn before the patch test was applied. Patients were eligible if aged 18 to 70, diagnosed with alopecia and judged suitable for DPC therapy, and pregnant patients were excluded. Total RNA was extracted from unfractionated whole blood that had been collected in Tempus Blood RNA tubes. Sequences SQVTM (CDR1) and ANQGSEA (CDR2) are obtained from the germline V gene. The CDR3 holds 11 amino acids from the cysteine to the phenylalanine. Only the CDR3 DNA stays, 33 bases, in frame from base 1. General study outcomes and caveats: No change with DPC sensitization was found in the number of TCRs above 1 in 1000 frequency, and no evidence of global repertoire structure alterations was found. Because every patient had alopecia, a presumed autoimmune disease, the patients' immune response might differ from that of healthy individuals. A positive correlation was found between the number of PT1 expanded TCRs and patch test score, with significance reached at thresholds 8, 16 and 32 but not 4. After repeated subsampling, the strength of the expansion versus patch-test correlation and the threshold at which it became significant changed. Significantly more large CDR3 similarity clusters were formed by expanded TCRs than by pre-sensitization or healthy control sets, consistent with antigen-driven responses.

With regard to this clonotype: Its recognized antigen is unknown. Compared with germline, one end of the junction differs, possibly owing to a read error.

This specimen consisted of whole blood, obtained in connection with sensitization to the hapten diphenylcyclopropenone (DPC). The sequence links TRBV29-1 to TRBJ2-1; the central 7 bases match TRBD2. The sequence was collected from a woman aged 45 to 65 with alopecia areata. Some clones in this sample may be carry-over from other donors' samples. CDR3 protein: CSVEEGRLAYF. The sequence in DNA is TGCAGCGTTGAAGAGGGGAGACTAGCCTATTTC.